The rows below give T cell receptor beta chains drawn from one sample of a study of control samples from healthy donors and cancer patients. Measured with immunoSEQ multiplex PCR; TCRdb has only the in-frame clones, and not every one. The repertoire holds some 130,000 clones, with roughly 91% as singletons. What was sequenced was PBMCs. All receptors come from a man aged 45-60 years with head and neck cancer. Both conserved end residues are part of each CDR3. D genes are given only for firm matches. The listing skips clone size in some rows; elsewhere it reads once, few, many or a size class.

abundance: -; v_gene: TRBV18; j_gene: TRBJ2-7; d_gene: -; CDR3nt: TGTGCCAGCTCACCCGGACAGAACAGAAACGAGCAGTACTTC; CDR3aa: CASSPGQNRNEQYF
abundance: -; v_gene: TRBV5-1; j_gene: TRBJ2-7; d_gene: TRBD2; CDR3nt: TGCGCCAGCAGGTCGGGACTAGCGGGGGGTAACGAGCAGTACTTC; CDR3aa: CASRSGLAGGNEQYF
abundance: -; v_gene: TRBV6-5; j_gene: TRBJ1-2; d_gene: TRBD1; CDR3nt: TGTGCCAGCACCCTAAGCGGGGACAGCTATGGCTACACCTTC; CDR3aa: CASTLSGDSYGYTF
abundance: -; v_gene: TRBV18; j_gene: TRBJ1-5; d_gene: -; CDR3nt: TGTGCCAGCTCACTAGGGGATCAGCCCCAGCATTTT; CDR3aa: CASSLGDQPQHF
abundance: -; v_gene: TRBV13; j_gene: TRBJ1-2; d_gene: -; CDR3nt: TGTGCCAGCAGCTTAGAGGACAGACCCTATGGCTACACCTTC; CDR3aa: CASSLEDRPYGYTF
abundance: once; v_gene: TRBV5-1; j_gene: TRBJ1-2; d_gene: -; CDR3nt: TGCGCCAGCAGCCCGGCTGCCCGGGGGCCAGGCTACACCTTC; CDR3aa: CASSPAARGPGYTF
abundance: once; v_gene: TRBV19; j_gene: TRBJ2-1; d_gene: -; CDR3nt: TGTGCCAGTAGTTCCTTGAGGGGATCGAACAATGAGCAGTTCTTC; CDR3aa: CASSSLRGSNNEQFF
abundance: once; v_gene: TRBV28; j_gene: TRBJ1-5; d_gene: -; CDR3nt: TGTGCCACCGCTTCCGACAGTTTGGGTTCTTTCAAGACCCAGCATTTT; CDR3aa: CATASDSLGSFKTQHF
abundance: -; v_gene: TRBV29-1; j_gene: TRBJ2-1; d_gene: -; CDR3nt: TGCAGCGTTGAGGTAGTTGAGTACAATGAGCAGTTCTTC; CDR3aa: CSVEVVEYNEQFF
abundance: -; v_gene: TRBV7-2; j_gene: TRBJ2-3; d_gene: TRBD2; CDR3nt: TGTGCCAGCCGACTAGCGGGGGTCACAGATACGCAGTATTTT; CDR3aa: CASRLAGVTDTQYF
abundance: -; v_gene: TRBV5-1; j_gene: TRBJ2-2; d_gene: TRBD2; CDR3nt: TGCGCCAGCAGCAGAAGTAGCGGGGGTGGCACCGGGGAGCTGTTTTTT; CDR3aa: CASSRSSGGGTGELFF
abundance: -; v_gene: TRBV27; j_gene: TRBJ2-1; d_gene: -; CDR3nt: TGTGCCAGCAGCCCCGGGACCGTCAATGAGCAGTTCTTC; CDR3aa: CASSPGTVNEQFF
abundance: -; v_gene: TRBV2; j_gene: TRBJ2-1; d_gene: -; CDR3nt: TGTGCCAGCAGTGCGGGGCCCAGCTCCTACAATGAGCAGTTCTTC; CDR3aa: CASSAGPSSYNEQFF
abundance: -; v_gene: TRBV5-6; j_gene: TRBJ2-5; d_gene: -; CDR3nt: TGTGCCAGCAGCGCGGGCAGGGTAACCAAAGAGACCCAGTACTTC; CDR3aa: CASSAGRVTKETQYF
abundance: -; v_gene: TRBV6-2/TRBV6-3; j_gene: TRBJ2-5; d_gene: TRBD2; CDR3nt: TGTGCCAGCAGCGGACTAGCGGGGGGTAGGGAGACCCAGTACTTC; CDR3aa: CASSGLAGGRETQYF
abundance: -; v_gene: TRBV11-2; j_gene: TRBJ1-2; d_gene: -; CDR3nt: TGTGCCAGCAGCTTAAATCTCGGTTCTAACTATGGCTACACCTTC; CDR3aa: CASSLNLGSNYGYTF
abundance: -; v_gene: TRBV12-5; j_gene: TRBJ2-1; d_gene: -; CDR3nt: TGTGCTAGTGGTTTGGCAACGGACTCTGCCAATGAGCAGTTCTTC; CDR3aa: CASGLATDSANEQFF
abundance: -; v_gene: TRBV7-9; j_gene: TRBJ1-4; d_gene: -; CDR3nt: TGTGCCAGCAGCTTGTACGAAAAACTGTTTTTT; CDR3aa: CASSLYEKLFF
abundance: -; v_gene: TRBV7-3; j_gene: TRBJ2-7; d_gene: -; CDR3nt: TGTGCCAGCAGCTTATTAACCCACGAGCAGTACTTC; CDR3aa: CASSLLTHEQYF
abundance: -; v_gene: TRBV9; j_gene: TRBJ2-3; d_gene: -; CDR3nt: TGTGCCAGCAGCGTCGGGGGAGATACGCAGTATTTT; CDR3aa: CASSVGGDTQYF
abundance: few; v_gene: TRBV6-5; j_gene: TRBJ1-6; d_gene: TRBD1; CDR3nt: TGTGCCACCCCGGGGACAGGGGAGAATTCACCCCTCCACTTT; CDR3aa: CATPGTGENSPLHF
abundance: -; v_gene: TRBV6-1; j_gene: TRBJ2-1; d_gene: -; CDR3nt: TGTGCCAGCAGTGAGGGAAGCACTGAGCAATTCTTC; CDR3aa: CASSEGSTEQFF
abundance: -; v_gene: TRBV5-4; j_gene: TRBJ1-1; d_gene: -; CDR3nt: TGTGCCAGCAGCTTGGCCGGGAGGGAGGCTTTCTTT; CDR3aa: CASSLAGREAFF
abundance: -; v_gene: TRBV10-3; j_gene: TRBJ2-1; d_gene: TRBD1; CDR3nt: TGTGCCATCAGTGAGCGTAGCACAGGGGGTGTGGGCAATGAGCAGTTCTTC; CDR3aa: CAISERSTGGVGNEQFF
abundance: -; v_gene: TRBV7-9; j_gene: TRBJ1-3; d_gene: TRBD1; CDR3nt: TGTGCCAGTAGCTCGACGGACAGGTCTGGAAACACCATATATTTT; CDR3aa: CASSSTDRSGNTIYF
abundance: -; v_gene: TRBV19; j_gene: TRBJ2-5; d_gene: TRBD2; CDR3nt: TGTGCCAGTAGTATAGTAGCGGGGGATTCAGAGACCCAGTACTTC; CDR3aa: CASSIVAGDSETQYF
abundance: -; v_gene: TRBV18; j_gene: TRBJ1-5; d_gene: TRBD1; CDR3nt: TGTGCCAGCTCACCCCTGGGACAGGGTGATCAGCCCCAGCATTTT; CDR3aa: CASSPLGQGDQPQHF
abundance: -; v_gene: TRBV25-1; j_gene: TRBJ1-3; d_gene: -; CDR3nt: TGTGCCAGCAGTAGGCACTCTGGAAACACCATATATTTT; CDR3aa: CASSRHSGNTIYF
abundance: -; v_gene: TRBV6-2/TRBV6-3; j_gene: TRBJ2-1; d_gene: -; CDR3nt: TGTGCCAGCAACCCAGGGGTGTACAATGAGCAGTTCTTC; CDR3aa: CASNPGVYNEQFF
abundance: -; v_gene: TRBV30; j_gene: TRBJ1-1; d_gene: TRBD1; CDR3nt: TGTGCCTGGAACCGAGGACAGGGGCAGACTGAAGCTTTCTTT; CDR3aa: CAWNRGQGQTEAFF
abundance: once; v_gene: TRBV2; j_gene: TRBJ1-3; d_gene: TRBD1; CDR3nt: TGTGCCAGCAGCCCAGGGGGCGCGCGGAACACCATATATTTT; CDR3aa: CASSPGGARNTIYF
abundance: -; v_gene: TRBV9; j_gene: TRBJ1-2; d_gene: -; CDR3nt: TGTGCCAGCAGCGCGGACACCGCCTATGGCTACACCTTC; CDR3aa: CASSADTAYGYTF
abundance: -; v_gene: TRBV6-5; j_gene: TRBJ1-1; d_gene: -; CDR3nt: TGTGCCAGCAGTTACTCGACTGAGGGGTTGAACACTGAAGCTTTCTTT; CDR3aa: CASSYSTEGLNTEAFF
abundance: -; v_gene: TRBV7-2; j_gene: TRBJ1-2; d_gene: -; CDR3nt: TGTGCCAGCAGCGGCAAGGATTGGCAGGGGCCAAGATACTATGGCTACACCTTC; CDR3aa: CASSGKDWQGPRYYGYTF
abundance: -; v_gene: TRBV9; j_gene: TRBJ1-1; d_gene: -; CDR3nt: TGTGCCAGCAGCAGGGGCGGGGTTGGGGTCACTGAAGCTTTCTTT; CDR3aa: CASSRGGVGVTEAFF
abundance: -; v_gene: TRBV6-5; j_gene: TRBJ1-1; d_gene: -; CDR3nt: TGTGCCAGCAGTTACTGGGGGAGCACTGAAGCTTTCTTT; CDR3aa: CASSYWGSTEAFF
abundance: -; v_gene: TRBV28; j_gene: TRBJ2-4; d_gene: -; CDR3nt: TGTGCCATTGCGTCCCTAGCCAAAAACATTCAGTACTTC; CDR3aa: CAIASLAKNIQYF
abundance: -; v_gene: TRBV7-8; j_gene: TRBJ2-5; d_gene: -; CDR3nt: TGTGCCAGCAGCGCACACAGGGTCCAAGAGACCCAGTACTTC; CDR3aa: CASSAHRVQETQYF
abundance: -; v_gene: TRBV11-2; j_gene: TRBJ1-6; d_gene: -; CDR3nt: TGTGCCAGCAGCTTAACGACGGCGGGGATGTCACCCCTCCACTTT; CDR3aa: CASSLTTAGMSPLHF
abundance: -; v_gene: TRBV5-4; j_gene: TRBJ2-1; d_gene: TRBD1; CDR3nt: TGTGCCAGCAGCCTGAACAGGGGTTGGTACAATGAGCAGTTCTTC; CDR3aa: CASSLNRGWYNEQFF
abundance: -; v_gene: TRBV6-1; j_gene: TRBJ1-2; d_gene: -; CDR3nt: TGTGCCAGCAGTGATAGTCGGCAGGACCACATTTATGGCTACACCTTC; CDR3aa: CASSDSRQDHIYGYTF
abundance: -; v_gene: TRBV6-1; j_gene: TRBJ2-2; d_gene: TRBD1; CDR3nt: TGTGCCAGCAGTGAACACAGGGGGGTCACCGGGGAGCTGTTTTTT; CDR3aa: CASSEHRGVTGELFF
abundance: -; v_gene: TRBV3-1/TRBV3-2; j_gene: TRBJ2-7; d_gene: -; CDR3nt: TGTGCCAGCAGCCAATGGCAGGGCTACTTC; CDR3aa: CASSQWQGYF
abundance: -; v_gene: TRBV15; j_gene: TRBJ2-7; d_gene: TRBD1; CDR3nt: TGTGCCACCAGCGAAACTGATCGGGACAGGGAGTACGAGCAGTACTTC; CDR3aa: CATSETDRDREYEQYF
abundance: once; v_gene: TRBV5-3; j_gene: TRBJ2-7; d_gene: -; CDR3nt: TGTGCCAGAACCAAGTGCCCCCAGTACGAGCAGTACTTC; CDR3aa: CARTKCPQYEQYF
abundance: -; v_gene: TRBV7-2; j_gene: TRBJ2-1; d_gene: TRBD2; CDR3nt: TGTGCCATAGAGCCGAGGCTAGCGGCCTACAATGAGCAGTTCTTC; CDR3aa: CAIEPRLAAYNEQFF
abundance: -; v_gene: TRBV24-1; j_gene: TRBJ1-6; d_gene: -; CDR3nt: TGTGCCACCAGTGATTTACCCCAGGGGCCCCCTTATTGGACCCTCCACTTT; CDR3aa: CATSDLPQGPPYWTLHF
abundance: -; v_gene: TRBV18; j_gene: TRBJ2-3; d_gene: -; CDR3nt: TGTGCCACCCTCGCCAGCCACACAGATACGCAGTATTTT; CDR3aa: CATLASHTDTQYF
abundance: -; v_gene: TRBV2; j_gene: TRBJ2-1; d_gene: TRBD2; CDR3nt: TGTGCCAGCAGTGCCCAGCGGGGGGGCCGAGAGCAGTTCTTC; CDR3aa: CASSAQRGGREQFF
abundance: -; v_gene: TRBV29-1; j_gene: TRBJ2-1; d_gene: -; CDR3nt: TGCAGCGTCGCGGGGTTTCAGAAGTATGAGCAGTTCTTC; CDR3aa: CSVAGFQKYEQFF
abundance: -; v_gene: TRBV9; j_gene: TRBJ1-2; d_gene: -; CDR3nt: TGTGCCAGCAGCGCGTACAGTGAAGTTAACTATGGCTACACCTTC; CDR3aa: CASSAYSEVNYGYTF
abundance: -; v_gene: TRBV5-1; j_gene: TRBJ2-7; d_gene: -; CDR3nt: TGCGCCAGCAGCAGCACAGGGATCTACGAGCAGTACTTC; CDR3aa: CASSSTGIYEQYF
abundance: -; v_gene: TRBV4-2; j_gene: TRBJ1-5; d_gene: -; CDR3nt: TGTGCCAGCAGCCAATTATCCTCAGGGGACAATCAGCCCCAGCATTTT; CDR3aa: CASSQLSSGDNQPQHF